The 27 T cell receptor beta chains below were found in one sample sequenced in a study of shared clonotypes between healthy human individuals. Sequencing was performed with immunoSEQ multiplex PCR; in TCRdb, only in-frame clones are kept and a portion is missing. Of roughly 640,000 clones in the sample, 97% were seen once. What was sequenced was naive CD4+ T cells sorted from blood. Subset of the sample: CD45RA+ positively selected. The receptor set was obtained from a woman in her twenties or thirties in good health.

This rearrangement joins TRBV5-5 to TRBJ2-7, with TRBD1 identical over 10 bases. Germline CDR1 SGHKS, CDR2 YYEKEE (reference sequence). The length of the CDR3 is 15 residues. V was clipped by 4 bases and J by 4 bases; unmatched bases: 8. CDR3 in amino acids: CASSNRDRGSYEQYF. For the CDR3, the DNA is TGTGCCAGCAGCAACCGGGACAGGGGATCTTACGAGCAGTACTTC.

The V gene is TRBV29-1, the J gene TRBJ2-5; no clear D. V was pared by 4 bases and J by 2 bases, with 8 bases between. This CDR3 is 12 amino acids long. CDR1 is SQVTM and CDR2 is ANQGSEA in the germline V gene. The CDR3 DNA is TGCAGCGTTGCCCCGTTACAAGAGACCCAGTACTTC. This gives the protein CSVAPLQETQYF.

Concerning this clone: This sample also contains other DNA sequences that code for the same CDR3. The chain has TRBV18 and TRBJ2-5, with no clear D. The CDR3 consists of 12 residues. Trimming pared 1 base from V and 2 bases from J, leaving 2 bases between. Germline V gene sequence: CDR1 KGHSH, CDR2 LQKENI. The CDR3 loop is CASSPQQETQYF. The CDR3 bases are TGTGCCAGCTCACCACAACAAGAGACCCAGTACTTC.

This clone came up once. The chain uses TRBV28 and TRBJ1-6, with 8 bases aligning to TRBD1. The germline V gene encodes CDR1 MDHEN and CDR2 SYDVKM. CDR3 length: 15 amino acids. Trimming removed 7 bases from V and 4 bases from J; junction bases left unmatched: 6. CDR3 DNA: TGTGCCAGCACTCCTAACAGGGGGTATAATTCACCCCTCCACTTT. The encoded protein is CASTPNRGYNSPLHF.

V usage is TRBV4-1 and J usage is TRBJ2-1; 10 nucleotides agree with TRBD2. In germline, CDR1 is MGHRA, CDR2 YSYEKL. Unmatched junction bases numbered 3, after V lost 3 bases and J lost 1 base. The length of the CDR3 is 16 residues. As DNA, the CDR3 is TGCGCCAGCAGCCATAGCGGGAGGTCGTCCTACAATGAGCAGTTCTTC. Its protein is CASSHSGRSSYNEQFF.

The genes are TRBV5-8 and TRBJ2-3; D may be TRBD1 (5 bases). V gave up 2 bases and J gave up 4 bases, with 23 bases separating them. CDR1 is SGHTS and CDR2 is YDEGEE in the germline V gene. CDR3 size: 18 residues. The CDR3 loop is CASSLYLGARVIADTQYF. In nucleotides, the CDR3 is TGTGCCAGCAGCTTATATCTAGGGGCCAGGGTAATCGCAGATACGCAGTATTTT.

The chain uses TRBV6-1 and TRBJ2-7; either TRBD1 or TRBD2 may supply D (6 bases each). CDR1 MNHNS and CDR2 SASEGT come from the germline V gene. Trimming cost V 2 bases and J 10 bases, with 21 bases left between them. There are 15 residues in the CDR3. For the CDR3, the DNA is TGTGCCAGCAGTGAAATGGCAAAGGGGGGTAGGAACCAGTACTTC. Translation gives CASSEMAKGGRNQYF.

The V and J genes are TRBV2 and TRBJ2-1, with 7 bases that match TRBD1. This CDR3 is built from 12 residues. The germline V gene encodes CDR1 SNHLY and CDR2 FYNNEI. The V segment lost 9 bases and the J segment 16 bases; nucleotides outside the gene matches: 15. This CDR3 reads CARCLFGDRCFF. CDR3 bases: TGTGCCAGGTGCTTATTCGGGGACAGATGTTTCTTC.

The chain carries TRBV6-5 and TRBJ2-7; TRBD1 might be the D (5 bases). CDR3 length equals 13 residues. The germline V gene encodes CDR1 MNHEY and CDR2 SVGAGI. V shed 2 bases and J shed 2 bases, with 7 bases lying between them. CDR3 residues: CASSYGRAYEQYF. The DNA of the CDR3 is TGTGCCAGCAGTTACGGCAGGGCCTACGAGCAGTACTTC.

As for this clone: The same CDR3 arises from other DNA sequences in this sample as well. The CDR3, as DNA: TGCGCCAGCAGCTTCCCCGGGACTACCCAAGAGACCCAGTACTTC. It specifies CASSFPGTTQETQYF. The V call is TRBV5-1, the J call TRBJ2-5; 7 bases line up with TRBD2. The CDR3 runs to 15 residues. CDR1 is SGHRS and CDR2 is YFSETQ in the germline V gene. Trimming at V came to 2 bases and at J to 1 base, leaving 5 bases not matched to a gene.

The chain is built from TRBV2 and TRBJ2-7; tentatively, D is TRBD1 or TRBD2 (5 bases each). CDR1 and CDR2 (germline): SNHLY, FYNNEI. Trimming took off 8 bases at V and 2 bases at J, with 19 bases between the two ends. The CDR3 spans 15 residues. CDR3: CASRPVGTLAYEQYF. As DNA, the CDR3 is TGTGCCAGCCGCCCCGTAGGGACGCTTGCCTACGAGCAGTACTTC.

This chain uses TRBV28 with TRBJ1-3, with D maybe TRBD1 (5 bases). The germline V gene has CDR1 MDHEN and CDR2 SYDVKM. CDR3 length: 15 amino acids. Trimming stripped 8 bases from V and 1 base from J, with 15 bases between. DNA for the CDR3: TGTGCCAGCGCGCCTAAGGGGCTGTCTGGAAACACCATATATTTT. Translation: CASAPKGLSGNTIYF.

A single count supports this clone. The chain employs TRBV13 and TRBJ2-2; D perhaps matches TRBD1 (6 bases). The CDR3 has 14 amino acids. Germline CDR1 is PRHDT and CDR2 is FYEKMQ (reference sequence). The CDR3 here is CARRRPGVPGELFF. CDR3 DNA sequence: TGTGCTCGGCGTCGGCCAGGGGTTCCCGGGGAGCTGTTTTTT. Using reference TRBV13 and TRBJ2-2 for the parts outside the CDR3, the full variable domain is AAGVIQSPRHLIKEKRETATLKCYPIPRHDTVYWYQQGPGQDPQFLISFYEKMQSDKGSIPDRFSAQQFSDYHSELNMSSLELGDSALYFCARRRPGVPGELFFGEGSRLTVL.

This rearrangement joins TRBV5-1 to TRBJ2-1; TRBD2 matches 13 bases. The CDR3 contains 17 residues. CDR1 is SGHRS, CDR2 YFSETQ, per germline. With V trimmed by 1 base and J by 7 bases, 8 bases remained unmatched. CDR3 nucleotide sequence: TGCGCCAGCAGCTTGTTGACTAGCGGGAGGTCCCCGAATGAGCAGTTCTTC. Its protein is CASSLLTSGRSPNEQFF.

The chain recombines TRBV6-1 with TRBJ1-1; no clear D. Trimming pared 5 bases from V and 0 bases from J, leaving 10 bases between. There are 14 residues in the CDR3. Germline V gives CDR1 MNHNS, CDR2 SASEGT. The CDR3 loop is CASSPTRVNTEAFF. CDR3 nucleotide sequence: TGTGCCAGCAGTCCAACGAGGGTGAACACTGAAGCTTTCTTT.

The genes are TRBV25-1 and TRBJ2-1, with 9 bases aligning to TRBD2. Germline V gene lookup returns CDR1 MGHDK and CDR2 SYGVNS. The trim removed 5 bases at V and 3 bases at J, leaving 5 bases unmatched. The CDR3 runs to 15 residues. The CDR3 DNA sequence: TGTGCCAGCAGTCGGGCTAGCGGGGACTACAATGAGCAGTTCTTC. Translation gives CASSRASGDYNEQFF.

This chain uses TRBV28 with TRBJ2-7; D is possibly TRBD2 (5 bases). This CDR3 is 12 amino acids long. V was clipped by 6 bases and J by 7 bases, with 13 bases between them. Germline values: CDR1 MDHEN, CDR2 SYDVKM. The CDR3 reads CASSPGVWEQYF. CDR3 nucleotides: TGTGCCAGCAGCCCCGGGGTCTGGGAGCAGTACTTC.

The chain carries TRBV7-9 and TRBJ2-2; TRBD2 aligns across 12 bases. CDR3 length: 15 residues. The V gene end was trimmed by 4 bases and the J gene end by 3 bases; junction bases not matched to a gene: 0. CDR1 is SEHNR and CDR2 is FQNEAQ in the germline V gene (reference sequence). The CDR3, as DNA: TGTGCCAGCAGCTGGACTAGCGGGGACACCGGGGAGCTGTTTTTT. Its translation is CASSWTSGDTGELFF.

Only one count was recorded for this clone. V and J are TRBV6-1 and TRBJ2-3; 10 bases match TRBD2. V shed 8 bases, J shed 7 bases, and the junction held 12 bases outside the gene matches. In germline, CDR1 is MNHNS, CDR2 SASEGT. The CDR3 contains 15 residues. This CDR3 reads CASRIGLAEGNTQYF. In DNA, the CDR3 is TGTGCCAGCCGGATAGGACTAGCGGAAGGGAATACGCAGTATTTT.

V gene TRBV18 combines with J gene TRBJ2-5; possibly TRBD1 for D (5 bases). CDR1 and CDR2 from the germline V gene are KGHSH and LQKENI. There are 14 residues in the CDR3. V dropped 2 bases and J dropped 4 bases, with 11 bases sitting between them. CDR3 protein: CASSPRGFVETQYF. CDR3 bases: TGTGCCAGCTCACCAAGGGGATTTGTAGAGACCCAGTACTTC.

As DNA, the CDR3 is TGTGCCAGCAGTGACTCGTGGGAGGGTCACAATGAGCAGTTCTTC. Encoded protein: CASSDSWEGHNEQFF. The genes are TRBV6-4 and TRBJ2-1; the match to TRBD2 covers 7 bases. This CDR3 is built from 15 residues. With V trimmed by 0 bases and J by 5 bases, 4 bases remained unmatched. The germline gives CDR1 MRHNA, CDR2 SNTAGT.

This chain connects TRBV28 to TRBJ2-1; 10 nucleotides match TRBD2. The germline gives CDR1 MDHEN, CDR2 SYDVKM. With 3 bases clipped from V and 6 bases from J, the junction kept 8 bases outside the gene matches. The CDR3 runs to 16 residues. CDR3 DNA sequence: TGTGCCAGCAGTTTGACTAGCGGGCGCTTAGCCAATGAGCAGTTCTTC. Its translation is CASSLTSGRLANEQFF.

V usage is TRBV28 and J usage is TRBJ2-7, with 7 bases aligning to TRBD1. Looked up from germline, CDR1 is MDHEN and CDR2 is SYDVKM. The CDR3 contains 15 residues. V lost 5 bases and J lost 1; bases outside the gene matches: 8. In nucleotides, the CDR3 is TGTGCCAGCAGTGGGGGACAGTTCAGATCCTACGAGCAGTACTTC. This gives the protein CASSGGQFRSYEQYF. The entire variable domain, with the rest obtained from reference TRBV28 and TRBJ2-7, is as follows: DVKVTQSSRYLVKRTGEKVFLECVQDMDHENMFWYRQDPGLGLRLIYFSYDVKMKEKGDIPEGYSVSREKKERFSLILESASTNQTSMYLCASSGGQFRSYEQYFGPGTRLTVT.

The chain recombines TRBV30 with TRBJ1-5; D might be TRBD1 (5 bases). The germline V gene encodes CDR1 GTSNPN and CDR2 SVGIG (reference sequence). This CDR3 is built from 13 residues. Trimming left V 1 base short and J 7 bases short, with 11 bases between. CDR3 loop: CAWSGTHRQPQHF. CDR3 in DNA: TGTGCCTGGAGTGGGACACATCGGCAGCCCCAGCATTTT. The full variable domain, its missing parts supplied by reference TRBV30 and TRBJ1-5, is SQTIHQWPATLVQPVGSPLSLECTVEGTSNPNLYWYRQAAGRGLQLLFYSVGIGQISSEVPQNLSASRPQDRQFILSSKKLLLSDSGFYLCAWSGTHRQPQHFGDGTRLSIL.

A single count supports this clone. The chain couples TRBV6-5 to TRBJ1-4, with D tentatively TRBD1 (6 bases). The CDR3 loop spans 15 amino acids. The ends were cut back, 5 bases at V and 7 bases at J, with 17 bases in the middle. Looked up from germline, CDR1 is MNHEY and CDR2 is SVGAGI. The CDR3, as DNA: TGTGCCAGCAGTCTTCGTCAGGGGTTGTTTGAAAAACTGTTTTTT. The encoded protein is CASSLRQGLFEKLFF.

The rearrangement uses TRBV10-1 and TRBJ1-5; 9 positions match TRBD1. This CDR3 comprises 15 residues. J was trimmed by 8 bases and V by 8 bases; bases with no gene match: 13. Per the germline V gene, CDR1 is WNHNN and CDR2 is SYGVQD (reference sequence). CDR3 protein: CASQQGAHRAEPQHF. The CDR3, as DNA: TGCGCCAGCCAACAGGGGGCCCACCGCGCAGAGCCCCAGCATTTT.

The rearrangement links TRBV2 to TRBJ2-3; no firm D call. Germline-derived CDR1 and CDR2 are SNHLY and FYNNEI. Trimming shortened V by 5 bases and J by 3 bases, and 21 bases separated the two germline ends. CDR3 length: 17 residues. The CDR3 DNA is TGTGCCAGCAGTCTATACGCGGATCTTTATAGGACAGATACGCAGTATTTT. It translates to CASSLYADLYRTDTQYF.